Listed here are 29 T cell receptor beta chains from one sample, sequenced in a study of blood T cells in healthy people across ages. A second 7 to 11 cycle PCR used barcoded and J-beta primers. TCRdb itself ran the 5' RACE reads through MiXCR, one entry per CDR3 protein. The repertoire holds 650,000 to 1,000,000 distinct CDR3 sequences, with 30% to 45% as singletons. The sample was blood. The source of these receptors is a man aged 18 to 30 in good health.

This chain uses TRBV11-2 with TRBJ2-2; possibly TRBD1 or TRBD2 for D (6 bases each). Deletions cut 4 bases from V and 5 bases from J, with 14 bases between. This CDR3 is built from 15 residues. CDR1 SGHAT and CDR2 FQNNGV come from the germline V gene. DNA for the CDR3: TGTGCCAGCAGCTATTCGGGGGCGCTGACCGGGGAGCTGTTTTTT. Translation: CASSYSGALTGELFF. Using reference TRBV11-2 and TRBJ2-2 for the parts outside the CDR3, the full variable domain is EAGVAQSPRYKIIEKRQSVAFWCNPISGHATLYWYQQILGQGPKLLIQFQNNGVVDDSQLPKDRFSAERLKGVDSTLKIQPAKLEDSAVYLCASSYSGALTGELFFGEGSRLTVL.

This rearrangement joins TRBV2 to TRBJ1-5, with 7 bases fitting TRBD1. This CDR3 is built from 15 residues. The J segment lost 2 bases and the V segment lost 5 bases, leaving 6 bases of the junction unmatched. The germline V gene encodes CDR1 SNHLY and CDR2 FYNNEI. The CDR3 is CASSLQGPRNQPQHF. The CDR3 DNA sequence: TGTGCCAGCAGTTTACAGGGGCCCCGCAATCAGCCCCAGCATTTT.

The V and J genes are TRBV12-3 or TRBV12-4 and TRBJ2-4, with 15 bases identical to TRBD2. The J call could be wrong; TRBJ2-5 is a better fit for the DNA end. The CDR3 is made up of 16 amino acids. CDR3 residues: CASSRTSGGVGETQYF. For the CDR3, the DNA is TGTGCCAGCAGCAGGACTAGCGGGGGGGTAGGGGAGACCCAGTACTTC.

As for this clonotype: A junction boundary mismatches the germline segment, possibly from a read error. The V gene is TRBV20-1, the J gene TRBJ2-1; D gene uncertain. This CDR3 has 11 residues. Germline V gene lookup returns CDR1 DFQATT and CDR2 SNEGSKA (reference sequence). The CDR3 loop is CSARPAYERFF. The CDR3 nucleotides read TGCAGTGCCCGACCAGCGTATGAGCGGTTCTTC.

Notes on this clonotype: This may stem from a read error, because a much larger clone lies one nucleotide away. The rearrangement links TRBV20-1 to TRBJ1-2; perhaps TRBD1 as D (5 bases). The CDR3 has 13 amino acids. Per germline, CDR1 DFQATT and CDR2 SNEGSKA (reference sequence). The CDR3 DNA follows: TGCACTCCCCCGGGGGGAAACGACTATGGCTACACCTTC. Amino acids: CTPPGGNDYGYTF.

The rearrangement joins TRBV12-3 or TRBV12-4 to TRBJ1-3, with D tentatively TRBD1 (5 bases). V was trimmed by 6 bases and J by 5 bases, leaving 20 bases between them. CDR3 length: 16 amino acids. The CDR3 sequence is CASRLSHGGTRNTIYF. Here the CDR3 DNA reads TGTGCCAGCAGGCTTAGTCATGGGGGTACGAGAAACACCATATATTTT.

The chain carries TRBV21-1 and TRBJ2-3; the table's D gene call, TRBD1, was not cross checked with the DNA. TRBV21-1 represents a pseudogene. The CDR3 is made up of 16 amino acids. This CDR3 reads CASLARDRNFTDTQYF. CDR3 coding DNA: TGTGCCAGCCTGGCCCGGGACAGGAATTTTACAGATACGCAGTATTTT.

The gene calls are TRBV10-3 and TRBJ1-4; TRBD1 matches 7 bases. V lost 6 bases and J lost 0; bases outside the gene matches: 7. The CDR3 length is 16 residues. CDR1 and CDR2 (germline): ENHRY, SYGVKD. CDR3 nucleotides: TGTGCCATCAGGCGGGACAGCGGAGCAACTAATGAAAAACTGTTTTTT. This encodes CAIRRDSGATNEKLFF.

The chain couples TRBV12-3 or TRBV12-4 to TRBJ2-1, with 13 bases lining up with TRBD2. CDR3 length: 16 amino acids. Trimming at V came to 3 bases and at J to 2 bases, leaving 1 base not matched to a gene. The CDR3 region has the DNA TGTGCCAGCAGTTTCGGACTAGCGGGGGCCTACAATGAGCAGTTCTTC. Translating it yields CASSFGLAGAYNEQFF.

This clonotype was seen a handful of times. Here the CDR3 reads CSARGRTVNTEAFF. DNA for the CDR3: TGCAGTGCTAGAGGTAGGACGGTGAACACTGAAGCTTTCTTT. The chain carries TRBV20-1 and TRBJ1-1; D remains unclear. V dropped 1 base and J dropped 0 bases, with 9 bases sitting between them. The germline V gene has CDR1 DFQATT and CDR2 SNEGSKA (reference sequence). The CDR3 has 14 amino acids.

This clonotype was seen many times. The rearrangement links TRBV6-1 to TRBJ2-7; 10 bases match TRBD1. V shed 2 bases and J 5 bases; nucleotides not matched to a gene: 9. This CDR3 region has 16 residues. From germline, CDR1 is MNHNS and CDR2 SASEGT. DNA for the CDR3: TGTGCCAGCAGTGAATGGGGACAGGGGATATGGGACGAGCAGTACTTC. This encodes CASSEWGQGIWDEQYF.

A few counts support this clonotype. Sequence at one end of the junction differs from germline and may be a read error. This chain connects TRBV5-1 to TRBJ2-7; no definite D call. CDR1 is SGHRS and CDR2 is YFSETQ in the germline V gene. This CDR3 is built from 15 residues. CDR3 in amino acids: CASSLGPTGSSEQYF. The CDR3, as DNA: TGCGCCAGCAGCTTGGGGCCGACGGGTTCCTCCGAGCAGTACTTC.

The chain carries TRBV20-1 and TRBJ2-3, with 13 positions matching TRBD2. The trim removed 3 bases at V and 4 bases at J, leaving 16 bases unmatched. The germline gives CDR1 DFQATT, CDR2 SNEGSKA (reference sequence). The CDR3 is made up of 19 amino acids. The DNA for the CDR3 is TGCAGTGCTAGCCTGACTAGCGGGGGGACCTCACACGTCCCAGATACGCAGTATTTT. It translates to CSASLTSGGTSHVPDTQYF.

This clonotype was counted a few times. The chain employs TRBV12-3 or TRBV12-4 and TRBJ1-5, with D unresolved. The CDR3 totals 14 residues. Trimming removed 8 bases from V and 3 bases from J, with 14 bases in between. CDR3: CASAFRLPNQPQHF. The CDR3 nucleotides read TGTGCCAGCGCCTTCAGGCTTCCCAATCAGCCCCAGCATTTT.

This clonotype has only a few counts. The chain employs TRBV12-3 or TRBV12-4 and TRBJ2-7; TRBD2 matches at 8 bases. The V gene end was trimmed by 5 bases and the J gene end by 2 bases; junction bases not matched to a gene: 5. This CDR3 spans 14 amino acids. DNA for the CDR3: TGTGCCAGCAGTCCCGCGGGACTAGCCTACGAGCAGTACTTC. This codes for CASSPAGLAYEQYF.

The rearrangement uses TRBV5-1 and TRBJ2-3; possibly TRBD2 for D (6 bases). V was trimmed by 0 bases and J by 2 bases, leaving 13 bases between them. Germline V CDR1 and CDR2: SGHRS, YFSETQ. CDR3 size: 16 residues. DNA for the CDR3: TGCGCCAGCAGCTTGGCCAGCGGGTTTATCACAGATACGCAGTATTTT. It specifies CASSLASGFITDTQYF. Together with reference TRBV5-1 and TRBJ2-3, the CDR3 gives the full variable domain: KAGVTQTPRYLIKTRGQQVTLSCSPISGHRSVSWYQQTPGQGLQFLFEYFSETQRNKGNFPGRFSGRQFSNSRSEMNVSTLELGDSALYLCASSLASGFITDTQYFGPGTRLTVL.

This clonotype was observed a few times. The chain has TRBV12-3 or TRBV12-4 and TRBJ1-5; 7 bases fit TRBD1. The CDR3 totals 15 residues. Trimming at V came to 6 bases and at J to 3 bases, leaving 8 bases not matched to a gene. CDR3 DNA sequence: TGTGCCAGCAGAGAGGGACAGACTATCAATCAGCCCCAGCATTTT. Amino acids: CASREGQTINQPQHF.

This clonotype showed up just once. This chain uses TRBV6-5 with TRBJ2-7, with 12 bases lining up with TRBD2. From germline, CDR1 is MNHEY and CDR2 SVGAGI. Germline trimming cut 2 bases from V and 0 bases from J; bases unmatched to any gene: 8. The CDR3 is made up of 18 amino acids. The CDR3 sequence: CASSYGASGRESSYEQYF. CDR3 DNA sequence: TGTGCCAGCAGTTACGGGGCTAGCGGGAGGGAAAGCTCCTACGAGCAGTACTTC.

The chain combines TRBV20-1 with TRBJ2-3, with TRBD1 matching 10 bases. Trimming removed 5 bases from V and 4 bases from J; junction bases left unmatched: 6. This CDR3 comprises 14 residues. Germline V lookup: CDR1 DFQATT, CDR2 SNEGSKA (reference sequence). The CDR3 protein is CSAFWDRGADTQYF. CDR3 sequence (DNA): TGCAGTGCTTTCTGGGACAGGGGAGCAGATACGCAGTATTTT.

V and J are TRBV7-3 and TRBJ1-2, with 8 positions matching TRBD1. CDR3 length: 13 residues. The germline CDR1 and CDR2 sequences are SGHTA and FQGTGA. V lost 4 bases to trimming and J lost 8 bases; unmatched junction nucleotides: 6. The CDR3 nucleotides are TGTGCCAGCAGCTCGGACAGGGCGGGAGGCTACACCTTC. Its protein product is CASSSDRAGGYTF.

The gene calls are TRBV30 and TRBJ1-1, with D maybe TRBD1 (6 bases). With 0 bases removed from V and 2 bases from J, the gap between germline ends came to 13 bases. The germline V gene has CDR1 GTSNPN and CDR2 SVGIG (reference sequence). This CDR3 contains 15 residues. CDR3 coding DNA: TGTGCCTGGAGTGTACGCAGGGGTATAAACACTGAAGCTTTCTTT. Encoded protein: CAWSVRRGINTEAFF. The full variable domain, with the rest looked up from reference TRBV30 and TRBJ1-1, is SQTIHQWPATLVQPVGSPLSLECTVEGTSNPNLYWYRQAAGRGLQLLFYSVGIGQISSEVPQNLSASRPQDRQFILSSKKLLLSDSGFYLCAWSVRRGINTEAFFGQGTRLTVV.

This clonotype was found a few times. This chain joins TRBV12-3 or TRBV12-4 and TRBJ1-2; D is unresolved. The CDR3 spans 13 residues. The ends were cut back, 5 bases at V and 8 bases at J, with 15 bases in the middle. Written as DNA, the CDR3 is TGTGCCAGCAGTCGGGGAGCGTTTCGGGGCTACACCTTC. Protein product: CASSRGAFRGYTF.

The chain uses TRBV30 and TRBJ2-4; no reliable D call. The J call may be wrong; the DNA end is better matched by TRBJ2-5. From germline, CDR1 is GTSNPN and CDR2 SVGIG (reference sequence). CDR3 size: 10 residues. The CDR3 reads CAWSTETQYF. The CDR3 coding sequence is TGTGCCTGGAGTACGGAGACCCAGTACTTC.

This clonotype has a count of ten or more. The chain couples TRBV20-1 to TRBJ2-7; D is possibly TRBD1 (6 bases). The germline V gene encodes CDR1 DFQATT and CDR2 SNEGSKA (reference sequence). CDR3 length equals 14 residues. Deletions cut 5 bases from V and 0 bases from J, with 14 bases between. The CDR3 protein is CSASGRGVSYEQYF. CDR3 coding DNA: TGCAGTGCTTCGGGCAGGGGCGTCTCCTACGAGCAGTACTTC.

This clonotype was counted between two and nine times. The rearrangement joins TRBV27 to TRBJ1-5, with 7 bases that match TRBD1. Germline CDR1 and CDR2: MNHEY and SMNVEV (reference sequence). This CDR3 contains 14 residues. V dropped 5 bases and J dropped 3; count of bases not matched to a gene: 4. In DNA form, the CDR3 reads TGTGCCAGCAGTCCGACAGGGTACAATCAGCCCCAGCATTTT. It encodes CASSPTGYNQPQHF.

The table lists this clonotype with a few counts. This chain joins TRBV6-1 and TRBJ2-1; D perhaps matches TRBD1 (6 bases). Trimming removed 5 bases from V and 6 bases from J, with 14 bases in between. CDR3 length: 14 residues. Germline CDR1 MNHNS, CDR2 SASEGT. In nucleotides, the CDR3 is TGTGCCAGCAGTACAACAGGGTGGGTCAATGAGCAGTTCTTC. Amino acids: CASSTTGWVNEQFF.

This clonotype was recorded a few times. This chain connects TRBV13 to TRBJ2-7, with 11 bases lining up with TRBD2. The CDR3 runs to 15 residues. V gave up 0 bases and J gave up 3 bases; unmatched junction bases: 1. Germline V gene sequence: CDR1 PRHDT, CDR2 FYEKMQ (reference sequence). CDR3 sequence (DNA): TGTGCCAGCAGCTTAGGGACTAGCGGGGTCTACGAGCAGTACTTC. This translates into CASSLGTSGVYEQYF.

The chain carries TRBV2 and TRBJ1-1, with a tentative D call TRBD1 (5 bases). Germline CDR1 is SNHLY and CDR2 is FYNNEI. The CDR3 consists of 14 residues. V lost 8 bases, J lost 3 bases, and 16 bases lay in between. The CDR3 protein is CASHERGADTEAFF. In nucleotides, the CDR3 is TGTGCCAGCCATGAAAGGGGCGCAGACACTGAAGCTTTCTTT.

On this clonotype itself: This may be a read error: a much more frequent sequence differs by one nucleotide. The V gene is TRBV7-2, the J gene TRBJ2-5, with a possible D match to TRBD1 (5 bases). The CDR3 loop spans 16 amino acids. The germline V gene encodes CDR1 SGHTA and CDR2 FQGNSA. The DNA for the CDR3 is TGTGCCAGCAGCTTAGGGTCAGGGCCTTACCAAGAGGCCCAGTACTTC. It yields the protein CASSLGSGPYQEAQYF.